This T cell receptor (beta chain) stems from a study of quantifying T cell responses using KT2 cells. Study overall: TCR alpha and beta constant-region primers primed reverse transcription of RNA. The second PCR was a qPCR stopped at a predetermined fluorescence threshold.

The cDNA 3' end received a ligated oligonucleotide with a UMI. An equimolar mix of RC1.1 and RC1.2 primed the beta chain across TRBC1 and TRBC2. From the second PCR onward, TCR alpha and beta chains were processed separately. From the UMI-ligation and nested PCR reads, TCRdb called clonotypes with MiXCR, one entry per CDR3 protein. Of 40,000 to 60,000 distinct CDR3 sequences detected, approximately 10% appear once; the ten largest clones hold 8% to 13%. Sequenced input: PBMCs spiked with cells of the T cell clone KT2. The sequence came from a human donor.

For the CDR3, the DNA is TGTGCCAGCAGTGTGCGGAGGGTCGGGGTCGATGGCTACACCTTC. Amino acids: CASSVRRVGVDGYTF. The chain has TRBV2 and TRBJ1-2; D uncertain. The germline V gene has CDR1 SNHLY and CDR2 FYNNEI. Between the trimmed V and J ends, which lost 4 bases and 6 bases, there was a span of 18 bases. CDR3 length: 15 amino acids.